Described below is a single TCR beta chain sequence and its context. The antigen remains unidentified. These data belong to a study of PD-1 blockade in classical Hodgkin lymphoma. Study conclusions and caveats: By C4D1 there was a significant rise in CD4+ TCR diversity but not in CD8+ TCR diversity. Newly diagnosed patients had diversity similar to the baseline diversity of complete responders. As was reported, newly diagnosed patients showed lower baseline TCR diversity than healthy donors did.

Every single patient, without exception, relapsed after autologous stem cell transplantation, and brentuximab vedotin exposure varied. Clones were sequenced by immunoSEQ multiplex PCR, and TCRdb holds only the in-frame ones, with some missing. The table records 75,000 to 100,000 clones, approximately 88% of them present only once. Deletions cut 5 bases from V and 6 bases from J, with 20 bases between. The CDR3 is made up of 16 amino acids. CDR1 is SGHTA and CDR2 is FQGNSA in the germline V gene. This sequence joins TRBV7-2 and TRBJ2-1, with a possible D match to TRBD2 (6 bases). The starting material was peripheral blood mononuclear cells (PBMCs), obtained at baseline. The source of this sequence is a human donor with classical Hodgkin lymphoma. CDR3 nucleotides: TGTGCCAGCAGCCCGTCGGGACTCCCCTTCCTCAATGAGCAGTTCTTC. This sequence encodes CASSPSGLPFLNEQFF.